The 27 T cell receptor beta chains in this list originate from one sample, sequenced in a study of cytomegalovirus exposure and HLA in healthy donors. Primers included in the PCR were 60 Vbeta and 13 Jbeta primers. Repertoires were generated with immunoSEQ multiplex PCR, while TCRdb's copy carries only in-frame clones and drops some. The data show more than 90,000 clones, with less than 80% seen just once and around 4% held by the top ten. Input material: PBMCs. The receptor source for this set is a man aged 40-55 years in good health and CMV-seronegative.

This chain joins TRBV11-2 and TRBJ1-6, with D maybe TRBD1 (6 bases). Trimming took 5 bases from V and 7 from J, leaving 6 bases between them. CDR3 length: 12 residues. The germline gives CDR1 SGHAT, CDR2 FQNNGV. The CDR3 is CASSQGNSPLHF. CDR3 coding DNA: TGTGCCAGCAGCCAGGGGAATTCACCCCTCCACTTT. Supplemented by reference TRBV11-2 and TRBJ1-6, the full variable domain reads EAGVAQSPRYKIIEKRQSVAFWCNPISGHATLYWYQQILGQGPKLLIQFQNNGVVDDSQLPKDRFSAERLKGVDSTLKIQPAKLEDSAVYLCASSQGNSPLHFGNGTRLTVT.

The chain carries TRBV6-5 and TRBJ1-6, with D perhaps matching TRBD1 (5 bases). V gave up 4 bases and J gave up 3 bases, with 10 bases separating them. CDR3 length: 15 residues. CDR1 is MNHEY, CDR2 SVGAGI, per germline. The CDR3 here is CASSSPGLYNSPLHF. CDR3 bases: TGTGCCAGCAGTTCCCCGGGACTCTATAATTCACCCCTCCACTTT.

The chain is built from TRBV2 and TRBJ2-3; no clear D. The V end was cut by 4 bases, the J end by 2 bases, with 7 bases between. Germline V lookup: CDR1 SNHLY, CDR2 FYNNEI. The CDR3 spans 13 residues. The CDR3 loop is CASSGLDTDTQYF. The CDR3 region has the DNA TGTGCCAGCAGTGGGCTCGACACAGATACGCAGTATTTT.

The chain joins TRBV5-1 to TRBJ1-5; D is unclear. CDR1 is SGHRS and CDR2 is YFSETQ in the germline V gene. This CDR3 comprises 14 residues. Trimming removed 4 bases at V and 4 bases at J, with 12 bases between. The CDR3 spells CASSPGGWNQPQHF. The CDR3 coding sequence is TGCGCCAGCAGCCCTGGCGGGTGGAATCAGCCCCAGCATTTT.

The chain recombines TRBV7-9 with TRBJ1-4; tentative D call: TRBD1 (5 bases). CDR1 and CDR2 (germline): SEHNR, FQNEAQ (reference sequence). Trimming shortened V by 5 bases and J by 6 bases, and 13 bases separated the two germline ends. This CDR3 comprises 14 residues. The CDR3 DNA is TGTGCCAGCAGCGCCCACGGGGGTGATGAAAAACTGTTTTTT. Its translation: CASSAHGGDEKLFF.

The genes are TRBV28 and TRBJ2-2, with 8 bases lining up with TRBD1. Germline CDR1 reads MDHEN; CDR2 reads SYDVKM. The CDR3 is 19 amino acids. The junction had 18 bases not matched to a gene; V was cut back by 6 bases and J by 3 bases. CDR3 sequence (DNA): TGTGCCAGCAGCTTGATACCACCAGGGGGCGCCCTGGACACCGGGGAGCTGTTTTTT. Its protein is CASSLIPPGGALDTGELFF.

This chain joins TRBV10-3 and TRBJ1-1; TRBD1 is a possible D gene (5 bases). V lost 4 bases and J 4 bases, leaving 10 bases between the germline ends. The CDR3 totals 13 residues. Germline V gene lookup returns CDR1 ENHRY and CDR2 SYGVKD. The CDR3 here is CAISAGPATEAFF. The CDR3 bases are TGTGCCATCAGTGCAGGGCCTGCCACTGAAGCTTTCTTT.

DNA of the CDR3: TGTGCCAGCAGGAGGGCCCCAGGGGCCACCGGGGAGCTGTTTTTT. Encoded protein: CASRRAPGATGELFF. The chain combines TRBV2 with TRBJ2-2; maybe TRBD1 (6 bases). V was trimmed by 6 bases and J by 4 bases, leaving 15 bases between them. CDR1 is SNHLY and CDR2 is FYNNEI in the germline V gene. The CDR3 is made up of 15 amino acids.

The chain couples TRBV10-3 to TRBJ2-3, with 11 positions matching TRBD2. This CDR3 has 15 amino acids. The trim removed 3 bases at V and 4 bases at J, leaving 3 bases unmatched. Per germline, CDR1 ENHRY and CDR2 SYGVKD. The CDR3 DNA sequence: TGTGCCATCAGTGATCAACTAGCGGGGGCAGATACGCAGTATTTT. It encodes CAISDQLAGADTQYF.

V and J are TRBV30 and TRBJ1-5; TRBD1 matches 7 bases. Germline CDR1 is GTSNPN and CDR2 is SVGIG (reference sequence). Trimming took 0 bases from V and 7 from J; bases not matched to a gene: 12. The CDR3 sequence is 16 residues long. DNA for the CDR3: TGTGCCTGGAGTGTACAGGGAAGGGGGCGCGAACAGCCCCAGCATTTT. Encoded protein: CAWSVQGRGREQPQHF.

A remark on this clone: One end of the junction is discordant with germline, which a read error may explain. V usage is TRBV7-9 and J usage is TRBJ2-5, with D hard to call. The V gene's germline CDR1 is SEHNR and CDR2 FQNEAQ (reference sequence). The CDR3 extends over 12 amino acids. CDR3 region: CSSSPFQETQYF. The CDR3 nucleotides are TGTTCCAGCAGCCCCTTCCAAGAGACCCAGTACTTC.

The V and J genes are TRBV7-9 and TRBJ1-1, with a weak D call TRBD1 (5 bases). Germline V CDR1 and CDR2: SEHNR, FQNEAQ (reference sequence). With 5 bases removed from V and 1 base from J, the gap between germline ends came to 8 bases. The CDR3 is 13 residues long. CDR3 amino acids: CASSITGNTEAFF. DNA for the CDR3: TGTGCCAGCAGCATAACAGGGAACACTGAAGCTTTCTTT.

The table lists this clone with a count of one. The chain is built from TRBV21-1 and TRBJ2-7; the table's D call, TRBD2, was not checked against the DNA. TRBV21-1 is assigned pseudogene status. The CDR3 loop spans 16 amino acids. The CDR3 is CASSKGGGTYPYEQYV. CDR3 coding DNA: TGTGCCAGCAGCAAAGGGGGGGGGACTTATCCATACGAGCAGTACGTC.

This clone was counted a single time. The chain joins TRBV28 to TRBJ1-1, with 8 bases lining up with TRBD1. The CDR3 length is 15 residues. The V gene's germline CDR1 is MDHEN and CDR2 SYDVKM. The V segment lost 6 bases and the J segment 4 bases; nucleotides outside the gene matches: 10. CDR3 residues: CASRWTGYRGTEAFF. The CDR3 DNA is TGTGCCAGCAGGTGGACAGGGTATCGGGGCACTGAAGCTTTCTTT.

Only one count was recorded for this clone. CDR3 coding DNA: TGTGCCAGCAGCTATGACAGCTCTGGGGCCAACGTCCTGACTTTC. It yields the protein CASSYDSSGANVLTF. This chain uses TRBV7-9 with TRBJ2-6; D may be TRBD1 (5 bases). Germline CDR1 reads SEHNR; CDR2 reads FQNEAQ (reference sequence). There are 15 residues in the CDR3. Deletions cut 4 bases from V and 0 bases from J, with 7 bases between.

This clone appeared once. Other DNA sequences from this sample encode an identical CDR3 as well. The gene calls are TRBV6-5 and TRBJ1-1; D uncertain. The CDR3 length is 14 residues. Germline V gives CDR1 MNHEY, CDR2 SVGAGI. Between the trimmed V and J ends, which lost 0 bases and 1 base, there was a span of 6 bases. CDR3 coding DNA: TGTGCCAGCAGTTACTCGCTGGCGAACACTGAAGCTTTCTTT. It yields the protein CASSYSLANTEAFF.

V is TRBV5-6 and J is TRBJ2-3; TRBD2 aligns across 7 bases. Germline V gene data show CDR1 as SGHDT and CDR2 as YYEEEE. This CDR3 is built from 14 residues. The trim removed 3 bases at V and 1 base at J, leaving 2 bases unmatched. CDR3 in DNA: TGTGCCAGCAGCTCAAGCGGGGGCACAGATACGCAGTATTTT. Translation gives CASSSSGGTDTQYF.

The chain recombines TRBV30 with TRBJ1-4, with D possibly TRBD1 on 5 matching bases. The CDR3 consists of 15 residues. Germline V gene lookup returns CDR1 GTSNPN and CDR2 SVGIG (reference sequence). The V gene lost 0 bases and the J gene lost 11 bases, with 19 bases spanning the gap. The CDR3: CAWSVLTGRAEKLFF. CDR3 DNA sequence: TGTGCCTGGAGTGTATTAACAGGTCGGGCGGAGAAACTGTTTTTT.

The chain links TRBV4-1 to TRBJ2-2; 7 positions agree with TRBD2. The CDR3 has 14 amino acids. The germline CDR1 and CDR2 sequences are MGHRA and YSYEKL. The V segment lost 3 bases and the J segment 9 bases; nucleotides outside the gene matches: 7. CDR3 loop: CASSQLGRARELFF. DNA of the CDR3: TGCGCCAGCAGCCAGTTAGGGAGGGCCAGGGAGCTGTTTTTT.

The chain joins TRBV6-5 to TRBJ1-2; possibly TRBD1 for D (5 bases). The CDR3 extends over 16 amino acids. The germline V and J ends were trimmed by 0 bases and 3 bases, with 14 bases remaining between them. CDR1 and CDR2 from the germline V gene are MNHEY and SVGAGI. The DNA of the CDR3 is TGTGCCAGCAGTTACTCGAGGCGCGGGGCAGACTATGGCTACACCTTC. Translated: CASSYSRRGADYGYTF.

The chain links TRBV6-1 to TRBJ1-1; 9 bases align to TRBD1. The CDR3 is 14 residues long. Germline assignment: CDR1 MNHNS and CDR2 SASEGT. V was clipped by 7 bases and J by 3 bases; unmatched bases: 6. The CDR3 spells CASTNRGLDTEAFF. DNA for the CDR3: TGTGCCAGCACAAACAGGGGGCTGGACACTGAAGCTTTCTTT.

V usage is TRBV19 and J usage is TRBJ2-7, with D possibly TRBD2 on 5 matching bases. The V gene lost 5 bases and the J gene lost 2 bases, with 16 bases spanning the gap. Per the germline V gene, CDR1 is LNHDA and CDR2 is SQIVND (reference sequence). The CDR3 contains 15 residues. DNA for the CDR3: TGTGCCAGTAGTCAAGAGAGGACGGGAACCTACGAGCAGTACTTC. Protein sequence: CASSQERTGTYEQYF.

Concerning this clone itself: The sample carries other DNA sequences with the same CDR3. The gene calls are TRBV6-1 and TRBJ2-3; 12 bases are shared with TRBD2. Germline V gives CDR1 MNHNS, CDR2 SASEGT. This CDR3 region has 15 residues. J was trimmed by 4 bases and V by 3 bases; bases with no gene match: 2. The CDR3 DNA reads TGTGCCAGCAGTGAGCTAGCGGGGGGGCCAGATACGCAGTATTTT. Protein product: CASSELAGGPDTQYF.

This chain's CDR3 is CASSDRTGADTQYF. The CDR3 DNA follows: TGTGCCAGCAGCGACCGGACAGGGGCAGATACGCAGTATTTT. The rearrangement uses TRBV7-6 and TRBJ2-3; 9 bases agree with TRBD1. V was pared by 5 bases and J by 4 bases, with 4 bases of the junction left unmatched. Per germline, CDR1 SGHVS and CDR2 FNYEAQ. The CDR3 consists of 14 residues.

The chain employs TRBV11-1 and TRBJ2-7; D unclear. The CDR3 spans 11 residues. V lost 5 bases to trimming and J lost 6 bases, with 8 bases between them. The germline V gene encodes CDR1 SGHAT and CDR2 FQDESV (reference sequence). CDR3 in DNA: TGTGCCAGCAGCACCTTCAGCGAGCAGTACTTC. Its translation is CASSTFSEQYF. The whole variable domain, filled in from reference TRBV11-1 and TRBJ2-7, reads EAEVAQSPRYKITEKSQAVAFWCDPISGHATLYWYRQILGQGPELLVQFQDESVVDDSQLPKDRFSAERLKGVDSTLKIQPAELGDSAMYLCASSTFSEQYFGPGTRLTVT.

Here the CDR3 reads CASSQDPWGTGYSPLHF. The CDR3 bases are TGTGCCAGCAGCCAAGATCCCTGGGGGACAGGGTATTCACCCCTCCACTTT. The rearrangement joins TRBV9 to TRBJ1-6; 9 bases line up with TRBD1. The J segment lost 8 bases and the V segment lost 4 bases, leaving 13 bases of the junction unmatched. The CDR3 length is 17 residues. Germline CDR1 SGDLS, CDR2 YYNGEE. The complete variable domain, with remaining parts taken from reference TRBV9 and TRBJ1-6, reads DSGVTQTPKHLITATGQRVTLRCSPRSGDLSVYWYQQSLDQGLQFLIQYYNGEERAKGNILERFSAQQFPDLHSELNLSSLELGDSALYFCASSQDPWGTGYSPLHFGNGTRLTVT.

This chain links TRBV6-5 with TRBJ2-5; unclear D gene. V shed 6 bases and J shed 2 bases, with 10 bases lying between them. CDR1 MNHEY and CDR2 SVGAGI come from the germline V gene. The length of the CDR3 is 13 residues. The CDR3 region is CASSHPGQETQYF. CDR3 in DNA: TGTGCCAGCAGCCACCCAGGTCAAGAGACCCAGTACTTC.